A selection of T cell receptor beta chains follows, all from one sample in a study of cytomegalovirus exposure and HLA in healthy donors. Repertoires were generated with immunoSEQ multiplex PCR, while TCRdb's copy carries only in-frame clones and drops some. The repertoire holds about 60,000 clones, with around 70% as singletons. The sample comprised PBMCs. These receptor sequences come from a woman aged 55-69 years in good health and CMV-seropositive. Both conserved end residues are part of each CDR3. D genes are given only for firm matches. Clone size is not always given. Where it is, it says once, few, many or a class for expanded clones.

>TRBJ1-6|few|TRBV9|NA
TGTGCCAGCAGCGCGGACACTCCGAGCTCCTATAATTCACCCCTCCACTTT
CASSADTPSSYNSPLHF
>TRBJ2-2|NA|TRBV5-6|NA
TGTGCCAGCAGCTTTTTCTCAGGGAACACCGGGGAGCTGTTTTTT
CASSFFSGNTGELFF
>TRBJ2-2|NA|TRBV18|NA
TGTGCCAGCTCACCACCGTTTGAGGGTCCCGGGGAGCTGTTTTTT
CASSPPFEGPGELFF
>TRBJ2-3|once|TRBV12-5|TRBD2
TGTGCTAGTGTTCCCAGCGGGGTAGAGCATACGCAGTATTTT
CASVPSGVEHTQYF
>TRBJ1-5|NA|TRBV15|NA
TGTGCCACCAGCCGACAAAGGAATCAGCCCCAGCATTTT
CATSRQRNQPQHF
>TRBJ1-6|NA|TRBV11-3|NA
TGTGCCAGCAGCCTTGGGGGCGAATCACCCCTCCACTTT
CASSLGGESPLHF
>TRBJ1-6|NA|TRBV6-5|TRBD1
TGTGCCAGCAGAGAGGACAGGGATAGCTCACCCCTCCACTTT
CASREDRDSSPLHF
>TRBJ1-6|NA|TRBV19|NA
TGTGCCAGTAAAGGGGGTCCGAATAATTCACCCCTCCACTTT
CASKGGPNNSPLHF
>TRBJ2-7|medium-sized|TRBV7-2|NA
TGTGCCAGCAGCTTAGGGGCAGACCAGTACTTC
CASSLGADQYF
>TRBJ2-7|NA|TRBV29-1|TRBD1
TGCAGCGCGACAGGGGGCGTCTACGAGCAGTACTTC
CSATGGVYEQYF
>TRBJ2-1|NA|TRBV13|NA
TGTGCCAGCAGCTTAAGGGAAGCGGCCTACAATGAGCAGTTCTTC
CASSLREAAYNEQFF
>TRBJ2-2|NA|TRBV27|NA
TGTGCCAGCAGTTTAGACAGCTACTTTAACACCGGGGAGCTGTTTTTT
CASSLDSYFNTGELFF
>TRBJ1-6|NA|TRBV11-2|TRBD1
TGTGCCAGCAGCCTAGGGACAGGGGGATCACCCCTCCACTTT
CASSLGTGGSPLHF
>TRBJ1-2|NA|TRBV27|NA
TGTGCCAGCTACGGGGTTTATGGCTACACCTTC
CASYGVYGYTF
>TRBJ2-5|NA|TRBV6-1|NA
TGTGCCAGCAGAGACCTCGGGGGAGAGACCCAGTACTTC
CASRDLGGETQYF
>TRBJ1-5|NA|TRBV19|NA
TGTGCCAGTAGTATCATCGGGGAGCCCCAGCATTTT
CASSIIGEPQHF
>TRBJ1-2|NA|TRBV9|NA
TGTGCCAGCAGCGTAGACAGGGCGCGAGGCTACACCTTC
CASSVDRARGYTF
>TRBJ2-5|NA|TRBV5-4|TRBD2
TGTGCCAGCAGCTTGGCGGGGGGGGATAAGACCCAGTACTTC
CASSLAGGDKTQYF
>TRBJ1-4|NA|TRBV5-1|TRBD1
TGCGCCAGCAGCTCAGGACAGGGCGCTGAAAAACTGTTTTTT
CASSSGQGAEKLFF
>TRBJ2-7|NA|TRBV6-1|NA
TGTGCCAGCAGTGAAGTAGGAGCCACCGAGCAGTACTTC
CASSEVGATEQYF
>TRBJ2-7|NA|TRBV7-8|NA
TGTGCTAGCAAGCAGAGGCCGGCATACGAGCAGTACTTC
CASKQRPAYEQYF
>TRBJ2-7|NA|TRBV6-1|NA
TGTGCCAGCAGTCCCTTTCAGGGATACGAGCAGTACTTC
CASSPFQGYEQYF
>TRBJ1-5|few|TRBV6-1|NA
TGTGCCAGCAGTGGAGGACAGAGCAATCAGCCCCAGCATTTT
CASSGGQSNQPQHF
>TRBJ1-5|few|TRBV4-1|NA
TGCGCCAGCAGCCAAGATCAAGGCGGGAATCAGCCCCAGCATTTT
CASSQDQGGNQPQHF
>TRBJ2-1|many|TRBV5-8|TRBD2
TGTGCCAGCAGCCCCTGGACTAGCGGGGAGGTCAATGAGCAGTTCTTC
CASSPWTSGEVNEQFF
>TRBJ2-3|few|TRBV7-3|TRBD2
TGTGCCAGCAGCCGACTAGCGGGGGGGGTGGATACGCAGTATTTT
CASSRLAGGVDTQYF
>TRBJ2-6|NA|TRBV18|NA
TGTGCCAGCTCACCAGTGGCAGGAAGCTCTGGGGCCAACGTCCTGACTTTC
CASSPVAGSSGANVLTF
>TRBJ2-7|NA|TRBV19|NA
TGTGCCAGCAGCCGACAGTCAACTGGCTACGAGCAGTACTTC
CASSRQSTGYEQYF
>TRBJ1-3|once|TRBV12-5|NA
TGTGCTAGTGCCAGGGAAACTGGAAACACCATATATTTT
CASARETGNTIYF
>TRBJ1-2|NA|TRBV14|NA
TGTGCCAGCAGCCAAGTTCAGGCCTATGGCTACACCTTC
CASSQVQAYGYTF
>TRBJ1-4|NA|TRBV7-9|NA
TGTTCCAGCAGCAACGACAGGACAACTAATGAAAAACTGTTTTTT
CSSSNDRTTNEKLFF
>TRBJ1-5|NA|TRBV6-5|TRBD1
TGTGCCAGCAGGCTTCCAGGGGGCGGCAATCAGCCCCAGCATTTT
CASRLPGGGNQPQHF
>TRBJ1-4|NA|TRBV6-5|NA
TGTGCCAGCAGTTACGGGGGGGCAACTAATGAAAAACTGTTTTTT
CASSYGGATNEKLFF
>TRBJ1-2|NA|TRBV28|NA
TGTGCCAGCAGTTTCCCGCAGGGTCGGGGCTACACCTTC
CASSFPQGRGYTF
>TRBJ2-1|few|TRBV20-1|NA
TGCAGTACTACGGTTAATGAGCAGTTCTTC
CSTTVNEQFF
>TRBJ1-1|medium-sized|TRBV7-6|NA
TGTGCCAGCAGCGAGGATCTAAACACTGAAGCTTTCTTT
CASSEDLNTEAFF
>TRBJ1-2|NA|TRBV25-1|NA
TGTGCCAGCAGTGAATGGTACAGCTCCGGCTACACCTTC
CASSEWYSSGYTF
>TRBJ2-5|NA|TRBV10-1|NA
TGCGCCAGCAGTGAGGACAGATACAAAGAGACCCAGTACTTC
CASSEDRYKETQYF